Here is one T cell receptor (beta chain) with its context. The data originate from a study of lymphopenia after photon versus proton radiotherapy. Assay: immunoSEQ multiplex PCR; the TCRdb copy retains only in-frame clones and omits some. The table shows roughly 22,000 clones, with 70% to 85% occurring only once. The CDR3 runs 15 residues. Trimming removed 0 bases from V and 6 bases from J, with 14 bases in between. Germline lookup yields CDR1 SGHTA and CDR2 FQGNSA. The receptor was isolated from a woman between 65 and 79 years old with pancreatic cancer. This rearrangement joins TRBV7-2 to TRBJ2-5; weak D call: TRBD2 (6 bases). The specimen comprised peripheral blood, sampled from a patient treated with proton-based radiotherapy. CDR3 residues: CASSLALAGRKTQYF. The CDR3, as DNA: TGTGCCAGCAGCTTAGCGTTGGCGGGAAGGAAGACCCAGTACTTC.